The sequence of this TCR beta chain was determined in a study of blood T cell repertoires in COVID-19. Background on the study: Spain, Italy and the United States supplied samples that represented acute and convalescent COVID-19.

Recovered status applied to Cohort 3 donors who had two consecutive negative PCRs. It also applied to those with clearance or with symptom resolution. CDR1 and CDR2 from the germline V gene are LNHDA and SQIVND (reference sequence). This CDR3 is 13 amino acids long. The V and J ends lost 6 bases and 10 bases respectively, with 13 bases between them. Original data processing: Cell counts per sample came from amplifying reference gene primers. The data were produced by immunoSEQ multiplex PCR, yet TCRdb's version contains in-frame clones alone and is incomplete. V, J and clone size derive from that table, while D and trimming were established from the DNA sequence. The sample lists 250,000 to 350,000 clones, more than 90% occurring once.

The rearrangement joins TRBV19 to TRBJ1-6; D might be TRBD1 (6 bases). The TCR comes from a woman aged 25 to 39 who had recovered from COVID-19. The source material was PBMCs or T cells enriched from blood (not recorded which). The CDR3 loop is CASRGQGTSPLHF. Written as DNA, the CDR3 is TGTGCCAGTAGGGGCCAGGGGACCTCACCCCTCCACTTT.